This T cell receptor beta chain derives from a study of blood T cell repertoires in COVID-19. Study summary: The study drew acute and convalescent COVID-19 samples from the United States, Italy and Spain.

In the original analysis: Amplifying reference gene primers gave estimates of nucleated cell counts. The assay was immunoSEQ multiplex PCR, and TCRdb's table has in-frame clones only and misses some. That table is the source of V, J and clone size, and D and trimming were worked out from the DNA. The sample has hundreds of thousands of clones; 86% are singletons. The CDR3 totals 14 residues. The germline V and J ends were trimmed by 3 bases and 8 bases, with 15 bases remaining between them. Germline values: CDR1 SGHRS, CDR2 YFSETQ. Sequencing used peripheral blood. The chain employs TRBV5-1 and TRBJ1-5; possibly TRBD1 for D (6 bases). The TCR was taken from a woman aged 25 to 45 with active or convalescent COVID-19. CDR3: CASSSGQPGEPQHF. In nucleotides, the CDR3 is TGCGCCAGCAGCTCTGGACAGCCAGGCGAGCCCCAGCATTTT.